The 32 T cell receptor beta chains reported below all come from one sample, sequenced in a study of regulatory T cells in long-lasting Graves disease (dated by TCRdb to about 2021). The time point label on this specimen signifies: persistent/refractory GD, antithyroid drugs over 5 years with positive TRAb. For both TCR sequencing and RNA sequencing, RNA was extracted from PBMCs using TRIzol. Library preparation was by multiplex PCR. Sequencing took place on an Illumina HiSeq 4000. To build TCR beta libraries, CDR3 regions were amplified by Arm-PCR using iRepertoire HTBI primers. TCRdb trimmed public reads at Q25 via fastp, called clones via MiXCR and kept in-frame beta chains. Each CDR3 protein gets just one entry, which takes the most common genes and DNA from the rows behind it. The sample yields fewer than 450,000 distinct CDR3 sequences; around 20% were counted once. The ten largest clonotypes hold around 20% of the sample.

The sequencing used peripheral blood mononuclear cells (PBMCs), collected when the disease was refractory, from a patient treated with antithyroid drugs. These receptors all stem from a female donor with Graves disease.

This chain joins TRBV29-1 and TRBJ2-7; tentative D call: TRBD2 (6 bases). V was shortened by 4 bases and J by 2 bases, with 12 bases between the two germline ends. The CDR3 contains 13 residues. CDR1 SQVTM and CDR2 ANQGSEA come from the germline V gene. The CDR3 DNA reads as TGCAGCGTTGCTCTAGCGAGCCCCTACGAGCAGTACTTC. Protein: CSVALASPYEQYF.

Notes on this clonotype: A much larger clone is a single base away; this may be a read error. This chain links TRBV28 with TRBJ1-5; TRBD1 is a possible D gene (6 bases). This CDR3 has 15 residues. The V gene's germline CDR1 is MDHEN and CDR2 SYDVKM. CDR3 sequence reads: CASRSGQLSSQPQHF. CDR3 nucleotide sequence: TGTGCCAGCAGAAGCGGACAGCTAAGCAGTCAGCCCCAGCATTTT.

A few counts support this clonotype. The gene calls are TRBV6-1 and TRBJ1-1, with a tentative D call TRBD1 (5 bases). With 1 base removed from V and 4 bases from J, the gap between germline ends came to 7 bases. The CDR3 has 13 residues. Germline CDR1 MNHNS, CDR2 SASEGT. CDR3 nucleotides: TGTGCCAGCAGTGAAGTCAGGGTCACTGAAGCTTTCTTT. Translation gives CASSEVRVTEAFF.

The V call is TRBV6-1, the J call TRBJ1-5, with 7 bases lining up with TRBD1. The CDR3 consists of 17 residues. Trimming at V came to 7 bases and at J to 1 base, leaving 13 bases not matched to a gene. Per germline, CDR1 MNHNS and CDR2 SASEGT. This CDR3 is CASTVGGFRWSNQPQHF. CDR3 coding DNA: TGTGCCAGCACGGTAGGGGGCTTTAGGTGGAGCAATCAGCCCCAGCATTTT.

V and J are TRBV18 and TRBJ1-5; TRBD1 agrees at 7 bases. With V trimmed by 3 bases and J by 2 bases, 7 bases remained unmatched. Germline loops: CDR1 KGHSH, CDR2 LQKENI. The CDR3 has 16 residues. The CDR3 is CASSPAGGSGNQPQHF. The CDR3 DNA reads TGTGCCAGCTCACCTGCAGGGGGTTCGGGCAATCAGCCCCAGCATTTT.

This clonotype was detected many times. The rearrangement uses TRBV6-1 and TRBJ2-7, with 13 bases lining up with TRBD2. This CDR3 has 19 amino acids. CDR1 is MNHNS, CDR2 SASEGT, per germline. V was clipped by 6 bases and J by 1 base; unmatched bases: 15. The chain's CDR3 is CASRGGPGLAGTLSYEQYF. The CDR3 region has the DNA TGTGCCAGCAGAGGGGGGCCGGGACTAGCGGGAACCCTTTCCTACGAGCAGTACTTC.

Only a few counts were recorded for this clonotype. The chain uses TRBV7-9 and TRBJ1-1, with unresolved D. V was cut by 4 bases and J by 0 bases, with 9 bases left in between. The CDR3 runs 14 residues. CDR1 and CDR2 (germline): SEHNR, FQNEAQ (reference sequence). The CDR3 coding sequence is TGTGCCAGCAGCTCTACCGACCTGAACACTGAAGCTTTCTTT. Residues: CASSSTDLNTEAFF.

This clonotype was recorded many times. The V gene is TRBV7-8, the J gene TRBJ1-5; D not certain. Trimming removed 1 base at V and 0 bases at J, with 16 bases between. The CDR3 sequence is 18 residues long. Germline CDR1 SGHVS, CDR2 FQNEAQ. The CDR3 sequence is CASSLDVWVDYSNQPQHF. CDR3 bases: TGTGCCAGCAGCTTAGATGTTTGGGTAGACTATAGCAATCAGCCCCAGCATTTT.

About this clonotype: Compared with germline, one end of the junction differs, possibly owing to a read error. The V call is TRBV5-1, the J call TRBJ1-4; D is perhaps TRBD1 (5 bases). CDR3 length: 17 amino acids. The germline V gene has CDR1 SGHRS and CDR2 YFSETQ. This chain's CDR3 is CASGLDSRGYIGEKLFF. CDR3 in DNA: TGCGCCAGCGGCTTGGACTCAAGGGGTTATATTGGTGAAAAACTGTTTTTT. The whole variable domain, remainder taken from reference TRBV5-1 and TRBJ1-4, is KAGVTQTPRYLIKTRGQQVTLSCSPISGHRSVSWYQQTPGQGLQFLFEYFSETQRNKGNFPGRFSGRQFSNSRSEMNVSTLELGDSALYLCASGLDSRGYIGEKLFFGSGTQLSVL.

This clonotype was seen ten or more times. This chain uses TRBV19 with TRBJ2-5; 7 nucleotides line up with TRBD2. CDR3 length: 17 amino acids. Germline assignment: CDR1 LNHDA and CDR2 SQIVND (reference sequence). Trimming took 1 base from V and 2 from J; bases not matched to a gene: 10. CDR3 sequence reads: CASSIGGISGKQETQYF. For the CDR3, the DNA is TGTGCCAGTAGTATAGGAGGCATAAGCGGGAAACAAGAGACCCAGTACTTC.

This clonotype has only a few counts. This chain uses TRBV12-5 with TRBJ2-2; 7 positions agree with TRBD1. The V and J ends lost 1 base and 1 base, in that order; junction bases with no gene match: 0. Germline lookup yields CDR1 LGHNT and CDR2 FRNRAP. The CDR3 has 15 amino acids. CDR3 DNA: TGTGCTAGTGGTTTGGGACAGGGGAACACCGGGGAGCTGTTTTTT. This encodes CASGLGQGNTGELFF. The variable domain in full, with the rest retrieved from reference TRBV12-5 and TRBJ2-2, is DARVTQTPRHKVTEMGQEVTMRCQPILGHNTVFWYRQTMMQGLELLAYFRNRAPLDDSGMPKDRFSAEMPDATLATLKIQPSEPRDSAVYFCASGLGQGNTGELFFGEGSRLTVL.

A word on this clonotype: A much larger clone sits a single nucleotide away, making a read error possible. This sequence joins TRBV27 and TRBJ2-5, with D unresolved. Germline CDR1 is MNHEY and CDR2 is SMNVEV (reference sequence). The CDR3 consists of 14 residues. The CDR3 region is CAGRPMGLQETQYF. CDR3 nucleotides: TGTGCCGGCAGGCCAATGGGTTTGCAGGAGACCCAGTACTTC.

This chain uses TRBV7-8 with TRBJ2-7; tentatively, D is TRBD2 (6 bases). The V end was cut by 5 bases, the J end by 7 bases, with 15 bases between. CDR1 and CDR2 (germline): SGHVS, FQNEAQ. The CDR3 extends over 13 amino acids. Here the CDR3 DNA reads TGTGCCAGCAGCCACCAGAGTGCGGGGGAGCAGTACTTC. Translated: CASSHQSAGEQYF. The full variable domain, rest sourced from reference TRBV7-8 and TRBJ2-7, is GAGVSQSPRYKVAKRGQDVALRCDPISGHVSLFWYQQALGQGPEFLTYFQNEAQLDKSGLPSDRFFAERPEGSVSTLKIQRTQQEDSAVYLCASSHQSAGEQYFGPGTRLTVT.

The chain joins TRBV19 to TRBJ1-1; 7 nucleotides align to TRBD1. The germline gives CDR1 LNHDA, CDR2 SQIVND (reference sequence). With V trimmed by 4 bases and J by 5 bases, 10 bases remained unmatched. CDR3 length: 15 residues. CDR3 residues: CASSTPTGRGTEAFF. The CDR3, as DNA: TGTGCCAGTAGTACCCCGACAGGGAGGGGGACTGAAGCTTTCTTT.

This clonotype was seen repeatedly, ten times or more. The gene calls are TRBV11-2 and TRBJ1-2; maybe TRBD1 (5 bases). CDR1 is SGHAT and CDR2 is FQNNGV in the germline V gene. The CDR3 runs 13 residues. The germline V and J ends were trimmed by 5 bases and 8 bases, with 15 bases remaining between them. This CDR3 reads CASSPGTAGGYTF. In nucleotides, the CDR3 is TGTGCCAGCAGCCCCGGGACGGCGGGGGGCTACACCTTC.

Only a few counts were recorded for this clonotype. The chain combines TRBV27 with TRBJ2-7; D assignment may be TRBD1 or TRBD2 (5 bases each). Germline V lookup: CDR1 MNHEY, CDR2 SMNVEV (reference sequence). The V and J ends lost 5 bases and 4 bases respectively, with 15 bases between them. This CDR3 has 14 amino acids. The CDR3 is CASSPREWGYEQYF. The CDR3 DNA reads TGTGCCAGCAGTCCCCGCGAGTGGGGGTACGAGCAGTACTTC.

A note on this clonotype: This could be a read error, since a much larger clone is one nucleotide away. The conserved phenylalanine or tryptophan is not found at the CDR3 terminus, so this likely reflects a read error. The chain joins TRBV3-1 to TRBJ1-1; D gene uncertain. In germline, CDR1 is LGHDT, CDR2 YNNKEL (reference sequence). This CDR3 region has 13 residues. V was cut by 4 bases and J by 3 bases, with 9 bases left in between. The CDR3 bases are TGTGCCAGCAGCCTGTCCTCCTACACTGAAGCTTTCCTT. It yields the protein CASSLSSYTEAFL.

The rearrangement joins TRBV19 to TRBJ1-6; no definite D call. Trimming removed 1 base from V and 7 bases from J, with 5 bases in between. CDR3 length: 13 residues. Looked up from germline, CDR1 is LNHDA and CDR2 is SQIVND (reference sequence). In DNA, the CDR3 is TGTGCCAGTAGTATAGGAGGAAATTCACCCCTCCACTTT. Translating gives CASSIGGNSPLHF.

This clonotype has more than one count but fewer than ten. The junction departs from germline at one end; a sequencing error may be responsible. This chain joins TRBV7-6 and TRBJ2-7; D perhaps matches TRBD2 (7 bases). This CDR3 region has 16 residues. The germline V gene has CDR1 SGHVS and CDR2 FNYEAQ. The CDR3 coding sequence is TGTACCAGCAGCTTAGCGGGTGGGACAACTAGCTACGAGCAGTACTTC. It translates to CTSSLAGGTTSYEQYF.

J is TRBJ1-2 and V is TRBV10-3, with D perhaps TRBD1 (6 bases). V lost 0 bases to trimming and J lost 3 bases, with 11 bases between them. This CDR3 contains 15 residues. Germline assignment: CDR1 ENHRY and CDR2 SYGVKD. CDR3 sequence reads: CAISESTGADYGYTF. The CDR3 DNA sequence: TGTGCCATCAGTGAGTCGACGGGGGCGGACTATGGCTACACCTTC.

This clonotype was seen ten or more times. The chain carries TRBV29-1 and TRBJ2-4; D gene uncertain. Germline CDR1 is SQVTM and CDR2 is ANQGSEA. The CDR3 consists of 15 residues. Between the trimmed V and J ends, which lost 2 bases and 1 base, there was a span of 12 bases. CDR3 sequence reads: CSVELEKGAKNIQYF. The DNA for the CDR3 is TGCAGCGTTGAACTGGAGAAAGGGGCCAAAAACATTCAGTACTTC.

This clonotype was detected ten times or more. This chain links TRBV30 with TRBJ1-1; no clear D gene. Trimming pared 4 bases from V and 9 bases from J, leaving 15 bases between. This CDR3 contains 12 residues. The germline V gene has CDR1 GTSNPN and CDR2 SVGIG (reference sequence). In DNA form, the CDR3 reads TGTGCCTGGATACCAGAAGGCCCCCAAGCTTTCTTT. Amino acid sequence: CAWIPEGPQAFF.

About this clonotype: A read error may explain this, as a much larger clone is one base away. This sequence joins TRBV20-1 and TRBJ2-5; D may be TRBD1 or TRBD2 (6 bases each). Trimming took off 7 bases at V and 2 bases at J, with 17 bases between the two ends. CDR3 length: 14 amino acids. Germline CDR1 and CDR2: DFQATT and SNEGSKA (reference sequence). CDR3 DNA: TGCAGTGTCCCGACAAGGGGGGTTCAAGAGACCCAGTACTTC. Translation: CSVPTRGVQETQYF.

This clonotype was found many times. The rearrangement uses TRBV7-2 and TRBJ2-5; D call uncertain. This CDR3 spans 13 amino acids. V was pared by 2 bases and J by 1 base, with 5 bases between. Germline V gives CDR1 SGHTA, CDR2 FQGNSA. The CDR3 reads CASSLYPQETQYF. CDR3 DNA: TGTGCCAGCAGCTTATACCCCCAAGAGACCCAGTACTTC. The full variable domain, with the rest looked up from reference TRBV7-2 and TRBJ2-5, is GAGVSQSPSNKVTEKGKDVELRCDPISGHTALYWYRQSLGQGLEFLIYFQGNSAPDKSGLPSDRFSAERTGGSVSTLTIQRTQQEDSAVYLCASSLYPQETQYFGPGTRLLVL.

The rearrangement uses TRBV5-6 and TRBJ1-2; weak D call: TRBD1 (5 bases). V was shortened by 4 bases and J by 4 bases, with 11 bases between the two germline ends. Looked up from germline, CDR1 is SGHDT and CDR2 is YYEEEE. The CDR3 runs to 13 residues. CDR3 sequence (DNA): TGTGCCAGCAGCAGCGGAGGGACCTATGGCTACACCTTC. Its translation is CASSSGGTYGYTF.

There are many counts of this clonotype. The chain has TRBV27 and TRBJ2-7; possible D gene TRBD1, 6 bases. Germline V CDR1 and CDR2: MNHEY, SMNVEV (reference sequence). CDR3 size: 15 residues. Trimming removed 3 bases from V and 3 bases from J, with 15 bases in between. This CDR3 reads CASSFIQGGDYEQYF. In DNA, the CDR3 is TGTGCCAGCAGTTTTATACAGGGTGGGGACTACGAGCAGTACTTC.

This clonotype showed up many times. The chain uses TRBV7-2 and TRBJ1-1; tentatively, D is TRBD1 (6 bases). The germline V gene has CDR1 SGHTA and CDR2 FQGNSA. The CDR3 runs 15 residues. The ends were cut back, 1 base at V and 2 bases at J, with 11 bases in the middle. CDR3 in amino acids: CASSLGPDRNTEAFF. As DNA, the CDR3 is TGTGCCAGCAGCTTAGGACCGGACAGAAACACTGAAGCTTTCTTT.

CDR3 bases: TGTGCCAGCAGCCAGGGGGTGGGCGGATACACTGTCGCTTTCTTT. It is translated as CASSQGVGGYTVAFF. V and J are TRBV3-1 and TRBJ1-1; possibly TRBD1 for D (5 bases). Germline-derived CDR1 and CDR2 are LGHDT and YNNKEL (reference sequence). The V gene lost 3 bases and the J gene lost 11 bases, with 22 bases spanning the gap. The CDR3 loop spans 15 amino acids.

This clonotype was picked up a small number of times. The CDR3 protein is CASSYSAWETQYF. Written as DNA, the CDR3 is TGTGCCAGCAGTTACTCAGCTTGGGAGACCCAGTACTTC. The V and J genes are TRBV6-2 or TRBV6-3 and TRBJ2-5, with D unresolved. Germline V gene data show CDR1 as MNHEY and CDR2 as SVGEGT. The CDR3 has 13 residues. V gave up 0 bases and J gave up 5 bases, with 7 bases separating them.

This clonotype was picked up many times. For the CDR3, the DNA is TGTGCCAGCAGGGGGACGTCCCAAGAGACCCAGTACTTC. Its translation is CASRGTSQETQYF. V usage is TRBV2 and J usage is TRBJ2-5; tentatively, D is TRBD1 or TRBD2 (5 bases each). Trimming removed 6 bases at V and 1 base at J, with 9 bases between. Germline assignment: CDR1 SNHLY and CDR2 FYNNEI. This CDR3 region has 13 residues.

About this clonotype: With a much larger clone just one base away, this may be a read error. V is TRBV20-1 and J is TRBJ2-1; TRBD2 matches 10 bases. Germline-derived CDR1 and CDR2 are DFQATT and SNEGSKA (reference sequence). This CDR3 has 15 amino acids. V was clipped by 0 bases and J by 10 bases; unmatched bases: 9. CDR3 in amino acids: CSARDGASGSGEQFF. The CDR3 DNA sequence: TGCAGTGCTAGAGATGGGGCTAGCGGGAGCGGGGAGCAGTTCTTC.

Many counts were recorded for this clonotype. The V and J genes are TRBV28 and TRBJ1-1, with D possibly TRBD1 on 6 matching bases. Germline V gives CDR1 MDHEN, CDR2 SYDVKM. Trimming took 6 bases from V and 8 from J, leaving 13 bases between them. The CDR3 spans 12 residues. CDR3 protein: CASRLTGQEAFF. The CDR3 nucleotides read TGTGCCAGCAGGCTGACAGGCCAGGAAGCTTTCTTT. The variable domain in full, completed from reference TRBV28 and TRBJ1-1, reads DVKVTQSSRYLVKRTGEKVFLECVQDMDHENMFWYRQDPGLGLRLIYFSYDVKMKEKGDIPEGYSVSREKKERFSLILESASTNQTSMYLCASRLTGQEAFFGQGTRLTVV.